Listed below are T cell receptor beta chains from one sample, sequenced in a study of T-cell memory formation after mild COVID-19. TCRdb redid the calling of the 5' RACE reads with MiXCR, one entry per CDR3 protein. The profile covers roughly 100,000 distinct CDR3 sequences, with 9.5% to 15% appearing a single time and more than 25% taken by the ten largest. Material for sequencing was PBMCs or a T cell subset sorted from them (not recorded which). These receptors originate from an adult woman who had mild COVID-19 (a few samples of this study predate the infection). Cell type and time point are not known. Each CDR3 is given with its conserved first and last residue. The D gene is left open where the match is weak. Clone size is not always given. Where it is, it says once, few, many or a class for expanded clones.

CDR3 length	V gene	J gene	D gene	clone size	CDR3 DNA	CDR3 protein
13	TRBV5-4	TRBJ2-2	-	-	TGTGCCAGCAGCTTTTTTGGGGCCGGGGAGCTGTTTTTT	CASSFFGAGELFF
16	TRBV5-6	TRBJ1-3	TRBD1	-	TGTGCCAGCAGCTTGGAACCCCAGGGGGCTGGAAACACCATATATTTT	CASSLEPQGAGNTIYF
14	TRBV15	TRBJ2-3	-	few	TGTGCCACCAGCACCCAGGCGGGTACAGATACGCAGTATTTT	CATSTQAGTDTQYF
16	TRBV25-1	TRBJ2-5	TRBD1	-	TGTGCCAGCCCTACGGTCGGACAGGGAAACAAAGAGACCCAGTACTTC	CASPTVGQGNKETQYF
16	TRBV5-1	TRBJ2-7	TRBD2	few	TGCGCCAGCAGCGAAATTAGCGGGGGGCCCGACTACGAGCAGTACTTC	CASSEISGGPDYEQYF
15	TRBV30	TRBJ2-7	TRBD1	-	TGTGCCTGGAGTGTGTCCAGGGGGCTACACTACGAGCAGTACTTC	CAWSVSRGLHYEQYF
16	TRBV18	TRBJ2-1	TRBD2	-	TGTGCCAGCTCACCATCAACTAGCGGGGTTATTAATGAGCAGTTCTTC	CASSPSTSGVINEQFF
14	TRBV7-9	TRBJ2-3	-	few	TGTGCCAGCAGCTTCGCGGAACGCACAGATACGCAGTATTTT	CASSFAERTDTQYF
18	TRBV7-9	TRBJ2-1	TRBD2	-	TGTGCCAGCAGCGGCAACTCAGCTAGCGGGAGGTCCTACAATGAGCAGTTCTTC	CASSGNSASGRSYNEQFF
14	TRBV7-9	TRBJ2-1	TRBD2	few	TGTGCCAGCACCCTAGCGGGAGCACTTAATGAGCAGTTCTTC	CASTLAGALNEQFF
18	TRBV10-3	TRBJ2-7	-	few	TGTGCCATCAGTGACCAAAGCAAGGCGGGACAGAGATCCTACGAGCAGTACTTC	CAISDQSKAGQRSYEQYF
16	TRBV4-2	TRBJ2-1	-	-	TGTGCCAGCAGCCAAGATAAAGGTTACGCGGGCAGGGAGCAGTTCTTC	CASSQDKGYAGREQFF
12	TRBV20-1	TRBJ2-7	-	few	TGCAGTGCTAGGGAATACTCCTACGAGCAGTACTTC	CSAREYSYEQYF
14	TRBV6-5	TRBJ2-2	-	few	TGTGCCAGCAGACCCCTCCCGGGCACCGGGGAGCTGTTTTTT	CASRPLPGTGELFF
14	TRBV27	TRBJ2-3	-	-	TGTGCCAGCAGTTTATTCGGGGCAACGGATACGCAGTATTTT	CASSLFGATDTQYF
14	TRBV13	TRBJ2-4	-	-	TGTGCCAGCAGCTTTTCGGTGGCCAAAAACATTCAGTACTTC	CASSFSVAKNIQYF
17	TRBV4-3	TRBJ2-1	-	-	TGCGCCAGCAGCCAAGTTGCAGGCGGGACGCCCTACAATGAGCAGTTCTTC	CASSQVAGGTPYNEQFF
16	TRBV4-1	TRBJ2-7	TRBD2	-	TGCGCCAGCAGCCAAGAGGGACTAGCGGGGTCCTACGAGCAGTACTTC	CASSQEGLAGSYEQYF
13	TRBV4-2	TRBJ1-1	-	-	TGTGCCAGCAGCCACCCGACGGCACAAGGAGCTTTCTTT	CASSHPTAQGAFF
14	TRBV11-3	TRBJ2-3	TRBD2	few	TGTGCCAGCAGCCCCGGGACTAGCGGCGATACGCAGTATTTT	CASSPGTSGDTQYF
13	TRBV2	TRBJ2-7	TRBD2	few	TGTGCCAGCAAGGGACTAGTTCTCTACGAGCAGTACTTC	CASKGLVLYEQYF
13	TRBV12-5	TRBJ1-1	-	-	TGTGCTAGTGGCCCTAATCTGAACACTGAAGCTTTCTTT	CASGPNLNTEAFF
16	TRBV7-3	TRBJ2-3	TRBD1	once	TGTGCCAGCAGCTTAGGGACAGGGTTTACGACAGATACGCAGTATTTT	CASSLGTGFTTDTQYF